These 11 T cell receptor beta chains originate from one sample sequenced in a study of blood T cell repertoires in COVID-19. Generated by immunoSEQ multiplex PCR, the TCRdb table keeps only in-frame clones and is missing some. The table lists 150,000 or so clones, more than 75% of them singletons. The sample was PBMCs or T cells enriched from blood (not recorded which). The receptor source for this set is a woman aged 50 to 60 who had recovered from COVID-19.

The J gene is TRBJ1-2, the V gene TRBV5-1, with 10 bases matching TRBD1. J was trimmed by 0 bases and V by 0 bases; bases with no gene match: 5. Germline CDR1 is SGHRS and CDR2 is YFSETQ. The CDR3 length is 17 residues. As DNA, the CDR3 is TGCGCCAGCAGCTTGGCCGGGACAGGGGTTACTAACTATGGCTACACCTTC. It translates to CASSLAGTGVTNYGYTF.

CDR3 in amino acids: CASGPRFGRQGVDYGYTF. The CDR3 DNA is TGTGCTAGTGGCCCTAGATTTGGACGACAGGGGGTGGACTATGGCTACACCTTC. The rearrangement links TRBV12-5 to TRBJ1-2, with 9 bases aligning to TRBD1. Trimming cost V 6 bases and J 3 bases; bases outside gene matches: 17. The CDR3 consists of 18 residues. Per germline, CDR1 LGHNT and CDR2 FRNRAP.

The chain uses TRBV5-1 and TRBJ1-2, with TRBD1 matching over 9 bases. The V segment lost 4 bases and the J segment 4 bases; nucleotides outside the gene matches: 17. The CDR3 extends over 18 amino acids. CDR1 SGHRS and CDR2 YFSETQ come from the germline V gene. As DNA, the CDR3 is TGCGCCAGCAGCCCCTCCGGGACAGGGCTTGTTAGATCCTATGGCTACACCTTC. Its protein is CASSPSGTGLVRSYGYTF.

The chain links TRBV7-6 to TRBJ2-1; D possibly corresponds to TRBD2 (6 bases). Germline V CDR1 and CDR2: SGHVS, FNYEAQ. Trimming took off 1 base at V and 2 bases at J, with 27 bases between the two ends. CDR3 size: 21 residues. This chain's CDR3 is CASSLGHKGLIWGGAYNEQFF. The CDR3 nucleotides read TGTGCCAGCAGCTTAGGGCATAAGGGGTTAATTTGGGGAGGCGCCTACAATGAGCAGTTCTTC.

The genes are TRBV5-1 and TRBJ2-6; 8 nucleotides agree with TRBD1. The germline V gene encodes CDR1 SGHRS and CDR2 YFSETQ. V lost 9 bases and J lost 0; bases outside the gene matches: 8. CDR3 size: 16 residues. The CDR3 sequence is CAIRDRTSSGANVLTF. CDR3 DNA sequence: TGCGCCATCCGGGACAGGACTTCCTCTGGGGCCAACGTCCTGACTTTC.

The V gene is TRBV29-1, the J gene TRBJ1-1, with a weak D call TRBD1 (5 bases). The germline gives CDR1 SQVTM, CDR2 ANQGSEA. The CDR3 sequence is 11 residues long. The germline V and J ends were trimmed by 6 bases and 1 base, with 6 bases remaining between them. CDR3 bases: TGCAGCGTAGGACAGAACACTGAAGCTTTCTTT. Amino acid sequence: CSVGQNTEAFF.

The gene calls are TRBV19 and TRBJ2-2; 14 nucleotides match TRBD2. Trimming at V came to 8 bases and at J to 4 bases, leaving 9 bases not matched to a gene. CDR3 size: 17 residues. Per germline, CDR1 LNHDA and CDR2 SQIVND (reference sequence). CDR3 in amino acids: CASRYGTSGRGTGELFF. CDR3 sequence (DNA): TGTGCCAGTCGTTATGGGACTAGCGGGAGAGGCACCGGGGAGCTGTTTTTT.

The chain combines TRBV28 with TRBJ1-2, with TRBD1 as a possible D gene (5 bases). CDR1 is MDHEN and CDR2 is SYDVKM in the germline V gene. Trimming stripped 4 bases from V and 5 bases from J, with 14 bases between. The CDR3 spans 14 residues. The CDR3: CASSSRGDTYGYTF. The CDR3 DNA is TGTGCCAGCAGTTCAAGGGGCGATACTTATGGCTACACCTTC.

This clone was counted once. This rearrangement joins TRBV11-3 to TRBJ2-1; 12 nucleotides match TRBD2. Per germline, CDR1 SGHNT and CDR2 YENEEA. The CDR3 contains 14 residues. Trimming removed 3 bases from V and 8 bases from J; junction bases left unmatched: 2. The CDR3 region has the DNA TGTGCCAGCAGCTTTGGACTAGCGGGACATGAGCAGTTCTTC. The encoded protein is CASSFGLAGHEQFF.

The rearrangement joins TRBV6-1 to TRBJ1-4, with a possible D match to TRBD1 (6 bases). This CDR3 contains 16 residues. The V end was cut by 4 bases, the J end by 8 bases, with 20 bases between. Germline V CDR1 and CDR2: MNHNS, SASEGT. The CDR3 coding sequence is TGTGCCAGCAGTGGGACAGTGCGCACCTTAGGGGAAAAACTGTTTTTT. This sequence encodes CASSGTVRTLGEKLFF.

CDR3 sequence reads: CASTPASGSYNEQFF. CDR3 sequence (DNA): TGTGCCAGCACCCCGGCTAGCGGGTCCTACAATGAGCAGTTCTTC. This chain uses TRBV11-2 with TRBJ2-1; 8 bases are shared with TRBD2. The CDR3 covers 15 residues. Germline CDR1 SGHAT, CDR2 FQNNGV. The V and J ends lost 7 bases and 1 base, in that order; junction bases with no gene match: 6.